This entry lists 2 T cell receptor beta chains sequenced from one sample in a study of molecular identifiers for immune sequencing clone quantification (dated by TCRdb to the late 2010s). Library creation used PCR. Sequencing instrument: Illumina HiSeq 4000. In-frame beta chains were kept once TCRdb had trimmed the public reads at Q25 with fastp and called clones with MiXCR. Rows are unified per CDR3 protein, each entry keeping the most common DNA and genes. This sample has some 650,000 distinct CDR3 sequences in its table, and less than 20% of those were observed once. The ten largest clonotypes hold 0.85% of the sample. Sequencing input: naive CD8+ T cells from blood, with Jurkat cell RNA spiked in. According to the study, the label for this sample's cell subset or site signals: FACS-sorted CD8+CD4-CCR7+CD45RA+ naive T cells. The receptor set was obtained from a human donor in good health. Some libraries in this study had Jurkat cell RNA spiked in.

This clonotype was seen more than once but under ten times. This CDR3 is CASSVHWGDYGYTF. In nucleotides, the CDR3 is TGTGCCAGCAGTGTTCATTGGGGGGACTATGGCTACACCTTC. The rearrangement uses TRBV2 and TRBJ1-2; D is possibly TRBD1 (5 bases). V lost 4 bases and J 3 bases, leaving 12 bases between the germline ends. The CDR3 contains 14 residues. Germline V lookup: CDR1 SNHLY, CDR2 FYNNEI.

This clonotype was observed at least ten times. This rearrangement joins TRBV23-1 to TRBJ1-5; no firm D call. TRBV23-1 is given ORF status, its function remaining uncertain. The length of the CDR3 is 15 residues. The V end was cut by 4 bases, the J end by 0 bases, with 10 bases between. CDR3 protein: CASSRLGFSNQPQHF. CDR3 nucleotides: TGCGCCAGCAGTCGTCTGGGATTTAGCAATCAGCCCCAGCATTTT.